Below, 29 T cell receptor beta chains from the same sample are listed, as sequenced in a study of tumor-infiltrating lymphocytes in primary liver carcinoma. From unsorted bulk tissue weighing about 20-33 mg, DNA and RNA were co-extracted. TCR beta cDNA came from approximately 540 ng total RNA, primed with a constant-region primer. Slightly modified ARM-PCR served as the procedure for the TCR beta libraries. These libraries came from three rounds of nested multiplex PCR. Use of TRBV1-TRBV30 forward primers with a C-beta reverse primer characterized the first two PCR rounds, which lasted roughly 9 cycles each. TCRdb re-analysed the multiplex PCR reads in MiXCR, keeping a single row per CDR3 protein. The sample carries 65,000 to 80,000 distinct CDR3 sequences, approximately 74% recorded once. Sequencing was done on a sample of liver tumor tissue from sampling region 4. Subset of the sample: tumor region T4, right-lateral pole. The receptors were sampled from a man aged 35 to 55 with primary liver carcinoma and hepatitis B virus infection.

This clonotype occurred once. A junction end diverges from the germline sequence, so it may reflect a read error. This chain connects TRBV6-6 to TRBJ1-4; a possible D gene is TRBD1 (5 bases). The length of the CDR3 is 13 residues. Germline CDR1 is MNHNY and CDR2 is SVGAGI (reference sequence). The CDR3 DNA reads TGTGCCGGCAGCCACAGACAGAATGAAAAACAGTTTTTT. The encoded protein is CAGSHRQNEKQFF.

Points on this clonotype: An end of the junction does not agree with germline; a read error may underlie this. The gene calls are TRBV6-2 or TRBV6-3 and TRBJ2-7; the match to TRBD2 covers 10 bases. CDR1 is MNHEY, CDR2 SVGEGT, per germline. The CDR3 extends over 14 amino acids. This CDR3 reads CARRHTSGIYDQYF. CDR3 in DNA: TGTGCCAGGAGGCATACTAGCGGGATCTACGATCAGTACTTC.

In regard to this clonotype: A much bigger clone sits one base away, suggesting this may be a read error. The rearrangement joins TRBV28 to TRBJ1-4; a possible D gene is TRBD1 (6 bases). Germline CDR1 reads MDHEN; CDR2 reads SYDVKM. The CDR3 sequence is 16 residues long. CDR3 in DNA: TGTGCCAACAGTCCTCGGGGGCGAAAGGCTAATGAAAAACTGTTTTTT. The encoded protein is CANSPRGRKANEKLFF.

Concerning this clonotype: A junction end diverges from the germline sequence, so it may reflect a read error. V gene TRBV14 combines with J gene TRBJ2-7; D may be TRBD2 (5 bases). Germline CDR1 reads SGHDN; CDR2 reads FVKESK. The CDR3 loop spans 12 amino acids. This chain's CDR3 is CTSGKDGYEQYF. The CDR3 DNA sequence: TGTACCAGCGGTAAGGACGGATACGAGCAGTACTTC.

Concerning this clonotype: A junction boundary mismatches the germline segment, possibly from a read error. CDR3 amino acids: CPSSPVLTGEMEAFF. CDR3 bases: TGCCCCAGTAGCCCAGTGCTAACAGGGGAAATGGAAGCTTTCTTT. The chain joins TRBV4-1 to TRBJ1-1; 7 bases agree with TRBD1. The CDR3 has 15 amino acids. CDR1 and CDR2 (germline): MGHRA, YSYEKL.

With regard to this clonotype: A clone one base away is much larger, so this may be a read error. J is TRBJ2-3 and V is TRBV30, with TRBD2 matching 8 bases. Germline trimming cut 8 bases from V and 2 bases from J; bases unmatched to any gene: 12. This CDR3 contains 15 residues. CDR1 and CDR2 (germline): GTSNPN, SVGIG (reference sequence). CDR3 amino acids: CAGGIAGINTDTQYF. DNA of the CDR3: TGTGCCGGGGGGATAGCGGGGATAAACACAGATACGCAGTATTTT.

Many counts were recorded for this clonotype. The chain combines TRBV7-3 with TRBJ1-6; no definite D call. From germline, CDR1 is SGHTA and CDR2 FQGTGA. This CDR3 contains 13 residues. Trimming removed 2 bases at V and 7 bases at J, with 6 bases between. As DNA, the CDR3 is TGTGCCAGCAGCTTATCGGGCAATTCACCCCTCCACTTT. This translates into CASSLSGNSPLHF.

The chain carries TRBV11-2 and TRBJ2-7; TRBD2 matches 8 bases. V dropped 5 bases and J dropped 9; count of bases not matched to a gene: 18. Germline-derived CDR1 and CDR2 are SGHAT and FQNNGV. The CDR3 is 16 amino acids. In nucleotides, the CDR3 is TGTGCCAGCAGCCTGGATATCGGACTAGCCATGGGTGGGCAGTACTTC. Its translation is CASSLDIGLAMGGQYF.

This clonotype has a single count. Its ends do not fully match the called genes, so a read error is possible. The chain recombines TRBV10-2 with TRBJ2-5; D is perhaps TRBD2 (6 bases). The germline V gene encodes CDR1 WSHSY and CDR2 SAAADI. The CDR3 is 13 residues long. In DNA, the CDR3 is TGTGCCAGCATCTCAGTCCGGGGGGAGACCCAGTACTTC. It specifies CASISVRGETQYF.

The V and J genes are TRBV11-2 and TRBJ1-3; D is possibly TRBD1 (5 bases). There are 13 residues in the CDR3. CDR1 is SGHAT, CDR2 FQNNGV, per germline. Between the trimmed V and J ends, which lost 11 bases and 12 bases, there was a span of 23 bases. The CDR3 DNA is TGTGCCTCAGTCCAGGGAGCTGGAAACGTCATATATTTT. This translates into CASVQGAGNVIYF. The full variable domain, in which reference TRBV11-2 and TRBJ1-3 provide the parts outside the CDR3, is EAGVAQSPRYKIIEKRQSVAFWCNPISGHATLYWYQQILGQGPKLLIQFQNNGVVDDSQLPKDRFSAERLKGVDSTLKIQPAKLEDSAVYLCASVQGAGNVIYFGEGSWLTVV.

At least ten counts were recorded for this clonotype. The genes are TRBV5-6 and TRBJ2-4; D is possibly TRBD1 (6 bases). Trimming pared 1 base from V and 6 bases from J, leaving 14 bases between. The CDR3 consists of 15 residues. Germline values: CDR1 SGHDT, CDR2 YYEEEE. CDR3 in DNA: TGTGCCAGCAGCTTGTTAGGGGGATTAGGAAACATTCAGTACTTC. Amino acids: CASSLLGGLGNIQYF.

About this clonotype: This may stem from a read error, because a much larger clone lies one nucleotide away. This sequence joins TRBV7-9 and TRBJ1-1; 8 bases map to TRBD1. The CDR3 length is 17 residues. Germline V gene data show CDR1 as SEHNR and CDR2 as FQNEAQ (reference sequence). The CDR3: CVSSFPSTMGTGAQAFF. The CDR3 region has the DNA TGTGTCAGCAGCTTCCCATCCACGATGGGGACAGGAGCCCAAGCTTTCTTT.

The V call is TRBV4-1, the J call TRBJ2-2; 11 nucleotides agree with TRBD2. This CDR3 contains 19 residues. V shed 1 base, J shed 4 bases, and the junction held 11 bases outside the gene matches. Germline lookup yields CDR1 MGHRA and CDR2 YSYEKL. The CDR3 is CASSQGGGLAALITGELFF. In DNA, the CDR3 is TGCGCCAGCAGCCAAGGGGGGGGACTAGCGGCATTGATCACCGGGGAGCTGTTTTTT.

Of note for this clonotype: A read error may be the cause here, since a much bigger clone is one base away. This CDR3 is CVTRRASYEQYF. Here the CDR3 DNA reads TGTGTCACCAGAAGGGCATCCTACGAGCAGTACTTC. This chain uses TRBV6-5 with TRBJ2-7; D unclear. The CDR3 runs to 12 residues. Germline CDR1 MNHEY, CDR2 SVGAGI.

On this clonotype itself: One junction end disagrees with the germline gene, perhaps due to a read error. This sequence joins TRBV7-9 and TRBJ1-2, with D possibly being TRBD1 (5 bases). There are 14 residues in the CDR3. Germline V gene data show CDR1 as SEHNR and CDR2 as FQNEAQ (reference sequence). The CDR3 is CASNLSGRNYGYIF. DNA for the CDR3: TGTGCCAGCAACCTGTCGGGACGGAACTATGGCTACATTTTC. The full variable domain, in which reference TRBV7-9 and TRBJ1-2 provide the parts outside the CDR3, is DTGVSQNPRHKITKRGQNVTFRCDPISEHNRLYWYRQTLGQGPEFLTYFQNEAQLEKSRLLSDRFSAERPKGSFSTLEIQRTEQGDSAMYLCASNLSGRNYGYIFGSGTRLTVV.

With respect to this clonotype: Its ends do not fully match the called genes, so a read error is possible. The rearrangement uses TRBV6-5 and TRBJ2-2; TRBD2 might be the D (5 bases). This CDR3 is 15 amino acids long. Per germline, CDR1 MNHEY and CDR2 SVGAGI. Here the CDR3 DNA reads TGTGCCAGCAGCGCATCTTTAGGGAACACCGGGGAGATGTTTTTT. This encodes CASSASLGNTGEMFF.

The count of this clonotype is one. The rearrangement joins TRBV9 to TRBJ2-2; 9 bases align to TRBD2. This CDR3 is 14 amino acids long. Trimming at V came to 2 bases and at J to 9 bases, leaving 5 bases not matched to a gene. Germline V gives CDR1 SGDLS, CDR2 YYNGEE. Written as DNA, the CDR3 is TGTGCCAGCAGCGTCAGGCGGGAGGGCTGGGAGCTGTTTTTT. It is translated as CASSVRREGWELFF.

The table lists this clonotype with many counts. This rearrangement joins TRBV6-1 to TRBJ2-7, with 9 bases lining up with TRBD1. This CDR3 is 14 amino acids long. Germline V gene sequence: CDR1 MNHNS, CDR2 SASEGT. V shed 10 bases, J shed 5 bases, and the junction held 12 bases outside the gene matches. CDR3 bases: TGTGCCACCGTCCCCGGGACAGGGAGCGACGAGCAGTACTTC. This encodes CATVPGTGSDEQYF.

The CDR3 DNA is TGCAGCGTTGAGCGGACAGTCAAGGGGGAGCAGTACTTC. This codes for CSVERTVKGEQYF. V is TRBV29-1 and J is TRBJ2-7; TRBD1 is a possible D gene (6 bases). The V gene's germline CDR1 is SQVTM and CDR2 ANQGSEA. The CDR3 is 13 residues long. The V gene lost 3 bases and the J gene lost 7 bases, with 16 bases spanning the gap.

As to this clonotype: Compared with germline, one end of the junction differs, possibly owing to a read error. This chain connects TRBV4-2 to TRBJ2-1, with TRBD2 matching 10 bases. The CDR3 runs 19 residues. Germline-derived CDR1 and CDR2 are LGHNA and YNFKEQ. Here the CDR3 DNA reads TGTGCCAGCGGCCAAGAAGGGCTAGCGGGAGCTCTCTCCTACAATGAGCGGTTCTTC. This translates into CASGQEGLAGALSYNERFF.

This clonotype appeared once. A read error may produce the germline difference seen at one junction end. The chain recombines TRBV4-1 with TRBJ2-5; D possibly uses TRBD1 or TRBD2 (6 bases each). In germline, CDR1 is MGHRA, CDR2 YSYEKL. The CDR3 sequence is 15 residues long. In nucleotides, the CDR3 is TGCGCCAGTAGCCTGTCGGGGGCCCCCCAAGAGACCCAGTACTTC. The encoded protein is CASSLSGAPQETQYF.

On this clonotype itself: Compared with germline, one end of the junction differs, possibly owing to a read error. The V gene is TRBV12-3 or TRBV12-4, the J gene TRBJ2-3, with TRBD1 as a possible D gene (5 bases). The CDR3 is made up of 15 amino acids. Here the CDR3 DNA reads TGTGCCAGCACCCAACAGGTGAGCCAGACAGTTACGCAGTATTTT. Amino acid sequence: CASTQQVSQTVTQYF.

In regard to this clonotype: A much larger clone differs by one base, so this may be a read error. The missing conserved phenylalanine or tryptophan at the end of this CDR3 makes a read error likely. The chain has TRBV5-8 and TRBJ1-2; TRBD1 might be the D (6 bases). The V and J ends lost 6 bases and 5 bases respectively, with 11 bases between them. The CDR3 runs to 12 residues. Germline V gene sequence: CDR1 SGHTS, CDR2 YDEGEE. The CDR3 DNA follows: TGTGCCAGCACGGCTAGGGGGTATGGCTACACCTTA. The encoded protein is CASTARGYGYTL.

This clonotype was picked up one time. The rearrangement links TRBV11-2 to TRBJ2-5, with a tentative D call TRBD1 (6 bases). V lost 5 bases and J 13 bases, leaving 26 bases between the germline ends. The CDR3 contains 15 residues. Per the germline V gene, CDR1 is SGHAT and CDR2 is FQNNGV. CDR3 sequence: CASSLTWTALETLYF. CDR3 bases: TGTGCCAGCAGCCTGACCTGGACAGCTCTAGAGACCTTGTACTTC.

This clonotype was picked up a small number of times. A single base separates this from a much larger clone, so it may be a read error. No conserved phenylalanine or tryptophan ends this CDR3, so it is likely a read error. V is TRBV10-1 and J is TRBJ2-1, with TRBD2 identical over 8 bases. In germline, CDR1 is WNHNN, CDR2 SYGVQD (reference sequence). The CDR3 spans 15 residues. The V and J ends lost 6 bases and 5 bases, in that order; junction bases with no gene match: 9. The CDR3 protein is CASSDSGGSNNEQFS. In DNA form, the CDR3 reads TGCGCCAGCAGCGACTCGGGGGGGAGCAACAATGAGCAGTTCTCC.

The rearrangement joins TRBV11-2 to TRBJ2-1; 14 bases agree with TRBD2. The trim removed 3 bases at V and 9 bases at J, leaving 7 bases unmatched. CDR1 and CDR2 (germline): SGHAT, FQNNGV. The CDR3 is made up of 16 amino acids. Written as DNA, the CDR3 is TGTGCCAGCAGCTTCAGACTAGCGGGAGGGCCGGGTGAGCAGTTCTTC. Its protein is CASSFRLAGGPGEQFF. The complete variable domain, with remaining parts taken from reference TRBV11-2 and TRBJ2-1, reads EAGVAQSPRYKIIEKRQSVAFWCNPISGHATLYWYQQILGQGPKLLIQFQNNGVVDDSQLPKDRFSAERLKGVDSTLKIQPAKLEDSAVYLCASSFRLAGGPGEQFFGPGTRLTVL.

This clonotype appeared a single time. This may stem from a read error, because a much larger clone lies one nucleotide away. The chain recombines TRBV5-1 with TRBJ2-5, with D possibly TRBD1 on 6 matching bases. From germline, CDR1 is SGHRS and CDR2 YFSETQ. This CDR3 region has 15 residues. The DNA for the CDR3 is TGCGCCAGCAGCTTGGGCGGACAGCTCCAAGAGATCCAGTACTTC. As protein: CASSLGGQLQEIQYF. The full variable domain, in which reference TRBV5-1 and TRBJ2-5 provide the parts outside the CDR3, is KAGVTQTPRYLIKTRGQQVTLSCSPISGHRSVSWYQQTPGQGLQFLFEYFSETQRNKGNFPGRFSGRQFSNSRSEMNVSTLELGDSALYLCASSLGGQLQEIQYFGPGTRLLVL.

On this clonotype: A read error may produce the germline difference seen at one junction end. The genes are TRBV11-2 and TRBJ2-1; D not certain. The CDR3 is made up of 13 amino acids. Germline loops: CDR1 SGHAT, CDR2 FQNNGV. The CDR3 region has the DNA TGTGCCAGCAGCTTACTGGGGTACGATGAGCAATTCTTC. As protein: CASSLLGYDEQFF.

For the CDR3, the DNA is TGTGCCAGGAGTCTCAGGACAGCCGGGGAGCTGTTTTTT. Translating it yields CARSLRTAGELFF. The chain links TRBV12-3 or TRBV12-4 to TRBJ2-2; tentative D call: TRBD1 (6 bases). V was cut by 9 bases and J by 6 bases, with 14 bases left in between. CDR3 size: 13 residues.